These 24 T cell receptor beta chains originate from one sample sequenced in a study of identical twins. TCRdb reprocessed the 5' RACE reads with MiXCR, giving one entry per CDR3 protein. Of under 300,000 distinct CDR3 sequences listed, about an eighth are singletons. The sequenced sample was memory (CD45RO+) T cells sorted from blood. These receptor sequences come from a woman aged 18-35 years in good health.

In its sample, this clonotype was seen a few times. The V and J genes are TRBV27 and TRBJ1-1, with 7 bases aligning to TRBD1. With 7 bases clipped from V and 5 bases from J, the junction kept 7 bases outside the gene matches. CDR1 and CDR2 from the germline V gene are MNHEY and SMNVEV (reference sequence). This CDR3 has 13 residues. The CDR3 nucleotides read TGTGCCAGCAAAGACAGGGCTCGAACTGAAGCTTTCTTT. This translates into CASKDRARTEAFF.

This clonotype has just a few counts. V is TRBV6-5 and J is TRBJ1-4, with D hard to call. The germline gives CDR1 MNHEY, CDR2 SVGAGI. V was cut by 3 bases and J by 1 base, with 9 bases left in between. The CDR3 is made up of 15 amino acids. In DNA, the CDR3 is TGTGCCAGCAGTTATACGGCTTTAACTAATGAAAAACTGTTTTTT. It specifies CASSYTALTNEKLFF.

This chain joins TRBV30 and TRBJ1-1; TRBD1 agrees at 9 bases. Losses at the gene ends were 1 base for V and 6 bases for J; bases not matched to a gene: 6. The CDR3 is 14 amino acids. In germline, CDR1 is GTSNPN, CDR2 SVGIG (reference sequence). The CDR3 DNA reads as TGTGCCTGGAGTGGGGGACAGGGTTTACCTGAAGCTTTCTTT. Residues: CAWSGGQGLPEAFF.

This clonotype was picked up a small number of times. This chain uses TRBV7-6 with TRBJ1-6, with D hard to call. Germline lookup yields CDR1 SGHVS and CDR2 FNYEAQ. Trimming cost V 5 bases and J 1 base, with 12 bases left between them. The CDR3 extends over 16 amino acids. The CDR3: CASSLTQRSYNSPLHF. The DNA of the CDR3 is TGTGCCAGCAGCCTGACGCAGCGGTCCTATAATTCACCCCTCCACTTT.

The chain's CDR3 is CASKGGQATSETQYF. The CDR3 nucleotides are TGCGCCAGCAAAGGGGGGCAGGCAACCTCGGAGACCCAGTACTTC. The chain joins TRBV10-2 to TRBJ2-5; TRBD1 or TRBD2 may be the D gene (6 bases each). In germline, CDR1 is WSHSY, CDR2 SAAADI. This CDR3 has 15 amino acids. V gave up 7 bases and J gave up 5 bases, with 20 bases separating them.

The CDR3 sequence is CAISVSGITTNYGYTF. CDR3 DNA: TGTGCCATCAGTGTATCGGGCATAACAACTAACTATGGCTACACCTTC. The chain has TRBV10-3 and TRBJ1-2; no reliable D call. The length of the CDR3 is 16 residues. Germline V gene lookup returns CDR1 ENHRY and CDR2 SYGVKD. V was shortened by 4 bases and J by 0 bases, with 15 bases between the two germline ends.

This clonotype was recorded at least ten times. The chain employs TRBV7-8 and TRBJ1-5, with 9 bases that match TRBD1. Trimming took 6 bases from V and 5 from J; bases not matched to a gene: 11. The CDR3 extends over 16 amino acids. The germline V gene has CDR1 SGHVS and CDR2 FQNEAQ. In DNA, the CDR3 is TGTGCCAGCAGTTCTTGGGGGACAGGGATAGATCAGCCCCAGCATTTT. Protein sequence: CASSSWGTGIDQPQHF. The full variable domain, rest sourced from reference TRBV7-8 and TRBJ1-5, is GAGVSQSPRYKVAKRGQDVALRCDPISGHVSLFWYQQALGQGPEFLTYFQNEAQLDKSGLPSDRFFAERPEGSVSTLKIQRTQQEDSAVYLCASSSWGTGIDQPQHFGDGTRLSIL.

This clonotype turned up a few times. CDR3 sequence (DNA): TGTGCCAGCAGTGCGTCTCAGGGGGCAGGAGGGTATGGCTACACCTTC. Residues: CASSASQGAGGYGYTF. V usage is TRBV6-1 and J usage is TRBJ1-2, with 8 nucleotides matching TRBD1. Germline CDR1 is MNHNS and CDR2 is SASEGT. CDR3 length: 16 residues. Trimming at V came to 4 bases and at J to 5 bases, leaving 12 bases not matched to a gene.

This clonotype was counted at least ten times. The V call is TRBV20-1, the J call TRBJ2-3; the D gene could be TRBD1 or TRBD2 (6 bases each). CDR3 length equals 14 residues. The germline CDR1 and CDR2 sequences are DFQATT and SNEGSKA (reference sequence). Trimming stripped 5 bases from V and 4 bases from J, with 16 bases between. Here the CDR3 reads CSAQMGGSPDTQYF. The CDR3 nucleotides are TGCAGTGCTCAAATGGGGGGCTCCCCAGATACGCAGTATTTT.

Here the CDR3 reads CASSQELGQVGQPQHF. The CDR3 coding sequence is TGCGCCAGCAGCCAAGAATTAGGACAGGTAGGCCAGCCCCAGCATTTT. The chain recombines TRBV4-3 with TRBJ1-5, with 7 nucleotides matching TRBD1. The V segment lost 0 bases and the J segment 7 bases; nucleotides outside the gene matches: 9. There are 16 residues in the CDR3. From germline, CDR1 is LGHNA and CDR2 YSLEER.

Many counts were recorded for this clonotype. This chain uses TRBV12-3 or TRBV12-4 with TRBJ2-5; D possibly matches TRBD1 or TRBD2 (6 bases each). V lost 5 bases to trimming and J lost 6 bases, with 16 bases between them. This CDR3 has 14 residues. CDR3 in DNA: TGTGCCAGCAGTCGAGGGGGGCCCGAAAAGACCCAGTACTTC. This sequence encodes CASSRGGPEKTQYF.

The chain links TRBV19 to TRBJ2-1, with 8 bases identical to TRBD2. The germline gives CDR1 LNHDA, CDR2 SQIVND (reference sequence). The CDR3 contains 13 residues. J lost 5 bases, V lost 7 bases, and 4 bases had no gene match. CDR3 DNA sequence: TGTGCCAGTAAGCGGGAGTCCCACAATGAGCAGTTCTTC. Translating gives CASKRESHNEQFF.

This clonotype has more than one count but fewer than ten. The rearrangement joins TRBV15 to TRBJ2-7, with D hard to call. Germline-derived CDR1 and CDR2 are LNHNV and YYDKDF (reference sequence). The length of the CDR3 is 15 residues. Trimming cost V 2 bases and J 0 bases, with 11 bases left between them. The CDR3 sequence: CATSRFGRASYEQYF. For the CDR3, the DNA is TGTGCCACCAGCAGATTCGGACGGGCCTCCTACGAGCAGTACTTC.

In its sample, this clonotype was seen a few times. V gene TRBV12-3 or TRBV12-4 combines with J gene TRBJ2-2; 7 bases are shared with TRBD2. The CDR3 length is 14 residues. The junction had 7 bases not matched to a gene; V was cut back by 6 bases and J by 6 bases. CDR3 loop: CASRGTTSAGELFF. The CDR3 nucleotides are TGTGCCAGCAGGGGAACCACTAGCGCCGGGGAGCTGTTTTTT.

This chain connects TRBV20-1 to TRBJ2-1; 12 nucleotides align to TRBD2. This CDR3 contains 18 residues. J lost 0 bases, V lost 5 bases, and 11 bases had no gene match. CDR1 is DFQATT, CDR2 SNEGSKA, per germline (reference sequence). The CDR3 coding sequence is TGCAGTGCTGCTACCCGGACTAGCGGGATCAGCTCCTACAATGAGCAGTTCTTC. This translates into CSAATRTSGISSYNEQFF.

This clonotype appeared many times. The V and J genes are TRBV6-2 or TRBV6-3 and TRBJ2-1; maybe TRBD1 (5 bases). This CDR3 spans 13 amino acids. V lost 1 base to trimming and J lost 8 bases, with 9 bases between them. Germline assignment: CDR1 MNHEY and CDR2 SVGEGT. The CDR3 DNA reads TGTGCCAGCAGTTACTTCAGGGCCCATGAGCAGTTCTTC. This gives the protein CASSYFRAHEQFF.

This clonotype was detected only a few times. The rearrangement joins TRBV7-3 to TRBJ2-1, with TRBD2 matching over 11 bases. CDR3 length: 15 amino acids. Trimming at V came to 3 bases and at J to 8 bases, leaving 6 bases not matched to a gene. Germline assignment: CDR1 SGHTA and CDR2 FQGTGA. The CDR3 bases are TGTGCCAGCAGCTTTATAGCGGGGGGGCGGTATGAGCAGTTCTTC. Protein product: CASSFIAGGRYEQFF.

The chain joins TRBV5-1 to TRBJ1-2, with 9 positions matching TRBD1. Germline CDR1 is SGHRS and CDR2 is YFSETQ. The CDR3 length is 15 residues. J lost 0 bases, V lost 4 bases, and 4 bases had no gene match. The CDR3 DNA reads TGCGCCAGCAGCCGGGACAGGGCCTCTAACTATGGCTACACCTTC. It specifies CASSRDRASNYGYTF. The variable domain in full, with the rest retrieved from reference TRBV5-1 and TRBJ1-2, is KAGVTQTPRYLIKTRGQQVTLSCSPISGHRSVSWYQQTPGQGLQFLFEYFSETQRNKGNFPGRFSGRQFSNSRSEMNVSTLELGDSALYLCASSRDRASNYGYTFGSGTRLTVV.

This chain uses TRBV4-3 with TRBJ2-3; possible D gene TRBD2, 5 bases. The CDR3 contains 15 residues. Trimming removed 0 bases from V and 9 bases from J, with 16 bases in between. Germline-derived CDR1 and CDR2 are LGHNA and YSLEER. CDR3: CASSQDRGGAGTQYF. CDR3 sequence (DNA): TGCGCCAGCAGCCAAGATCGGGGTGGCGCTGGGACGCAGTATTTT.

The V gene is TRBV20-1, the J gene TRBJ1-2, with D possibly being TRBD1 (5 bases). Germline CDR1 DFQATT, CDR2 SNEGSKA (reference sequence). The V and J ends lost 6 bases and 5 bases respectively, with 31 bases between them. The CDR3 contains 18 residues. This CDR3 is CSAKGPEGRAEVSYGYTF. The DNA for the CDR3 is TGCAGTGCGAAGGGGCCCGAGGGGAGGGCCGAAGTTTCGTATGGCTACACCTTC.

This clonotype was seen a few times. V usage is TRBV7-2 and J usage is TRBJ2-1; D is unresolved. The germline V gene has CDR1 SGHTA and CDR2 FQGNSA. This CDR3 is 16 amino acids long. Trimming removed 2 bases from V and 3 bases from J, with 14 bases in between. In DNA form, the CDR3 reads TGTGCCAGCAGCTTATCGGCTAGTCCTGTCTACAATGAGCAGTTCTTC. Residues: CASSLSASPVYNEQFF.

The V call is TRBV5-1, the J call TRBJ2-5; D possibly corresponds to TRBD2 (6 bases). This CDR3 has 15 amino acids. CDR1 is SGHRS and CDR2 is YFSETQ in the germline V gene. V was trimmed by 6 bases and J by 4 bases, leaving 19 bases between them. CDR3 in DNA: TGCGCCAGCAACATAGGAGGGTTTCGGGGAGAGACCCAGTACTTC. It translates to CASNIGGFRGETQYF.

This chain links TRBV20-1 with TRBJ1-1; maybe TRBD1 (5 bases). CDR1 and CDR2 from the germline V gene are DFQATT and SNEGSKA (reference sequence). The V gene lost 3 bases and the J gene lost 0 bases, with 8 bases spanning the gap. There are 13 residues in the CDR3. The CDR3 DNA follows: TGCAGTGCTAGCGAGGGGATGAACACTGAAGCTTTCTTT. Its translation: CSASEGMNTEAFF.

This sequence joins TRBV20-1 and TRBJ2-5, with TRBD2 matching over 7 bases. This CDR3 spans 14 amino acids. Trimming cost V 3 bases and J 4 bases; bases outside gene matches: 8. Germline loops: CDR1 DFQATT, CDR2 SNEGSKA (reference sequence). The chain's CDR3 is CSASPRGRRETQYF. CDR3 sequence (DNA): TGCAGTGCTAGCCCGCGGGGGAGGAGAGAGACCCAGTACTTC.